The clone carrying this T cell receptor (beta chain) was seen repeatedly, ten times or more. The antigen is unknown. The data are from a study of molecular identifiers for immune sequencing clone quantification. The study's findings and limits: Among effectors, clones above 20 RNA copies held over 97% of molecules; among naive cells, under 1%.

The CDR3 loop spans 15 amino acids. Germline CDR1 and CDR2: PRHDT and FYEKMQ (reference sequence). J was trimmed by 0 bases and V by 3 bases; bases with no gene match: 4. Researchers sorted naive CD8 T cells as cells that were CD8+CD4-CCR7+CD45RA+. Listed TCR primers, together with previously described methods, were used for the bulk TCR libraries. MiXCR, applied by TCRdb to the PCR reads, yields one record per CDR3 protein. The data show 70,000 to 95,000 distinct CDR3 sequences, around 17% seen once. The chain is built from TRBV13 and TRBJ1-1, with 7 bases aligning to TRBD1. Sequencing was performed on naive CD8+ T cells from blood, with Jurkat cell RNA spiked in. Sample subset: FACS-sorted CD8+CD4-CCR7+CD45RA+ naive T cells. This receptor was taken from a human donor in good health. Some libraries in this study had Jurkat cell RNA spiked in. CDR3 DNA: TGTGCCAGCAGCTTGAGACAGGGAATGAACACTGAAGCTTTCTTT. It is translated as CASSLRQGMNTEAFF.